What follows are 17 T cell receptor beta chains derived from one specimen sequenced in a study of blood T cell repertoires in COVID-19. Clones were sequenced by immunoSEQ multiplex PCR, and TCRdb holds only the in-frame ones, with some missing. The top ten hold roughly 2.5% of the sample, which has about 300,000 clones, around 85% seen once. Sequenced material: PBMCs or T cells enriched from blood (not recorded which). The receptors derive from a woman between 50 and 59 years old who had recovered from COVID-19.

The gene calls are TRBV19 and TRBJ1-1; 7 bases agree with TRBD1. CDR1 and CDR2 from the germline V gene are LNHDA and SQIVND (reference sequence). The CDR3 has 15 residues. Trimming removed 5 bases from V and 1 base from J; junction bases left unmatched: 7. The CDR3 region has the DNA TGTGCCAGTAGTCCCCAGGGGGGCTGGAACACTGAAGCTTTCTTT. It codes for CASSPQGGWNTEAFF.

The chain combines TRBV5-4 with TRBJ2-1, with TRBD2 matching 7 bases. The CDR3 length is 17 residues. The germline gives CDR1 SGHNT, CDR2 YYREEE (reference sequence). The ends lost 0 bases at V and 7 bases at J; junction bases unmatched: 13. CDR3 sequence reads: CASSLVVTTWGGNEQFF. CDR3 bases: TGTGCCAGCAGCTTGGTTGTGACGACTTGGGGAGGGAATGAGCAGTTCTTC.

V is TRBV19 and J is TRBJ2-1, with 10 bases aligning to TRBD2. V lost 4 bases to trimming and J lost 7 bases; unmatched junction nucleotides: 7. Germline loops: CDR1 LNHDA, CDR2 SQIVND (reference sequence). The CDR3 has 15 residues. The CDR3 here is CASSTLSGRGNEQFF. The CDR3 coding sequence is TGTGCCAGTAGTACCCTGAGCGGGAGGGGAAATGAGCAGTTCTTC.

V and J are TRBV30 and TRBJ1-5; maybe TRBD1 (6 bases). The CDR3 is made up of 14 amino acids. V gave up 6 bases and J gave up 6 bases, with 18 bases separating them. Germline CDR1 is GTSNPN and CDR2 is SVGIG (reference sequence). CDR3 loop: CACAPGGGGQPQHF. DNA for the CDR3: TGTGCCTGCGCCCCGGGAGGGGGAGGTCAGCCCCAGCATTTT.

This sequence joins TRBV7-2 and TRBJ1-3; unclear D gene. V gave up 2 bases and J gave up 0 bases, with 14 bases separating them. The CDR3 is 17 residues long. The V gene's germline CDR1 is SGHTA and CDR2 FQGNSA. The CDR3 region has the DNA TGTGCCAGCAGCTTAAGGCTGGCAGACATCTCTGGAAACACCATATATTTT. Translating gives CASSLRLADISGNTIYF.

This clone was seen once. This chain uses TRBV2 with TRBJ1-6; D unresolved. Trimming shortened V by 6 bases and J by 7 bases, and 16 bases separated the two germline ends. The CDR3 extends over 15 amino acids. CDR1 is SNHLY and CDR2 is FYNNEI in the germline V gene. Here the CDR3 reads CASRNIRQTNSPLHF. The CDR3 nucleotides read TGTGCCAGCAGAAACATCAGACAAACCAATTCACCCCTCCACTTT.

The rearrangement uses TRBV28 and TRBJ1-5; D unresolved. From germline, CDR1 is MDHEN and CDR2 SYDVKM. V lost 2 bases, J lost 0 bases, and 17 bases lay in between. The CDR3 has 18 residues. The CDR3 loop is CASSLGGGNGGSNQPQHF. The CDR3 region has the DNA TGTGCCAGCAGTTTAGGAGGAGGGAACGGAGGTAGCAATCAGCCCCAGCATTTT.

The V call is TRBV9, the J call TRBJ2-7; 8 positions agree with TRBD2. The V gene's germline CDR1 is SGDLS and CDR2 YYNGEE. V lost 1 base to trimming and J lost 6 bases; unmatched junction nucleotides: 12. This CDR3 region has 16 residues. CDR3 in amino acids: CASSVSGARGAIEQYF. CDR3 nucleotide sequence: TGTGCCAGCAGCGTATCCGGGGCGCGGGGGGCTATCGAGCAGTACTTC.

The chain employs TRBV10-1 and TRBJ2-7; 11 bases are shared with TRBD2. CDR1 and CDR2 from the germline V gene are WNHNN and SYGVQD (reference sequence). The V and J ends lost 5 bases and 5 bases, in that order; junction bases with no gene match: 8. The CDR3 has 15 residues. This chain's CDR3 is CASSLRTSGSDEQYF. The CDR3 bases are TGCGCCAGCAGTCTACGAACTAGCGGGAGTGACGAGCAGTACTTC.

The chain has TRBV29-1 and TRBJ1-1, with D perhaps TRBD1 (5 bases). Deletions cut 3 bases from V and 5 bases from J, with 16 bases between. This CDR3 has 14 residues. Germline CDR1 and CDR2: SQVTM and ANQGSEA. This chain's CDR3 is CSVDVVAGRTEAFF. The CDR3 coding sequence is TGCAGCGTTGACGTCGTCGCAGGGCGGACTGAAGCTTTCTTT. The variable domain in full, completed from reference TRBV29-1 and TRBJ1-1, reads SAVISQKPSRDICQRGTSLTIQCQVDSQVTMMFWYRQQPGQSLTLIATANQGSEATYESGFVIDKFPISRPNLTFSTLTVSNMSPEDSSIYLCSVDVVAGRTEAFFGQGTRLTVV.

This chain joins TRBV28 and TRBJ1-1, with 8 nucleotides matching TRBD1. J lost 1 base, V lost 3 bases, and 4 bases had no gene match. This CDR3 has 15 residues. The germline V gene has CDR1 MDHEN and CDR2 SYDVKM. CDR3 bases: TGTGCCAGCAGTTTGCACGGGACAGGGAACACTGAAGCTTTCTTT. It is translated as CASSLHGTGNTEAFF.

This sequence joins TRBV5-1 and TRBJ1-5; tentative D call: TRBD1 (6 bases). This CDR3 spans 15 amino acids. CDR1 is SGHRS, CDR2 YFSETQ, per germline. Trimming took off 4 bases at V and 9 bases at J, with 20 bases between the two ends. The DNA for the CDR3 is TGCGCCAGCAGCCTGGGCGGGGGGGCTGAAGGGCCCCAGCATTTT. It specifies CASSLGGGAEGPQHF.

The chain links TRBV11-2 to TRBJ1-2, with D possibly TRBD1 on 5 matching bases. V was cut by 5 bases and J by 5 bases, with 9 bases left in between. Germline V gene data show CDR1 as SGHAT and CDR2 as FQNNGV. The CDR3 totals 12 residues. The CDR3 region has the DNA TGTGCCAGCAGCGAGGAGGGGTATGGCTACACCTTC. Its protein product is CASSEEGYGYTF.

The chain uses TRBV5-4 and TRBJ2-2; TRBD1 might be the D (5 bases). V was clipped by 4 bases and J by 5 bases, with 6 bases between them. This CDR3 comprises 12 residues. Germline V gives CDR1 SGHNT, CDR2 YYREEE (reference sequence). The CDR3 spells CASSPGTGELFF. CDR3 in DNA: TGTGCCAGCAGCCCAGGGACCGGGGAGCTGTTTTTT.

This chain connects TRBV20-1 to TRBJ1-1; D gene unclear. Germline values: CDR1 DFQATT, CDR2 SNEGSKA (reference sequence). V dropped 4 bases and J dropped 11 bases, with 14 bases sitting between them. The CDR3 sequence is 11 residues long. CDR3 sequence reads: CSATTAGGAFF. The DNA for the CDR3 is TGCAGTGCTACCACAGCGGGCGGCGCTTTCTTT.

This chain connects TRBV5-6 to TRBJ2-7, with 8 bases lining up with TRBD1. The V and J ends lost 4 bases and 0 bases, in that order; junction bases with no gene match: 6. Germline V CDR1 and CDR2: SGHDT, YYEEEE. The CDR3 extends over 15 amino acids. The CDR3 DNA reads as TGTGCCAGCAGCCCTAGGACAGGGATCTCCTACGAGCAGTACTTC. It yields the protein CASSPRTGISYEQYF. Supplemented by reference TRBV5-6 and TRBJ2-7, the full variable domain reads DAGVTQSPTHLIKTRGQQVTLRCSPKSGHDTVSWYQQALGQGPQFIFQYYEEEERQRGNFPDRFSGHQFPNYSSELNVNALLLGDSALYLCASSPRTGISYEQYFGPGTRLTVT.

CDR3 residues: CASSLGQRGTEAFF. CDR3 nucleotide sequence: TGCGCCAGCAGCTTGGGCCAAAGGGGCACTGAAGCTTTCTTT. This sequence joins TRBV5-1 and TRBJ1-1, with D possibly TRBD1 on 5 matching bases. Germline CDR1 reads SGHRS; CDR2 reads YFSETQ. Trimming removed 0 bases at V and 4 bases at J, with 10 bases between. This CDR3 spans 14 amino acids.